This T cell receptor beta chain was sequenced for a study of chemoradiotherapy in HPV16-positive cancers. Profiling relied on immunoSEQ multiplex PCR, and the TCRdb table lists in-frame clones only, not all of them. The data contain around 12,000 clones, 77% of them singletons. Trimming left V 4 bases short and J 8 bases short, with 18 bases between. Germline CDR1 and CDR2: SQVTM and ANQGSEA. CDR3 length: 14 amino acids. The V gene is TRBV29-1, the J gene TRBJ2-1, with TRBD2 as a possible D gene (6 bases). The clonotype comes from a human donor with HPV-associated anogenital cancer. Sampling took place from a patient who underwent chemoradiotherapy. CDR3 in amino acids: CSVAGTPGRDEQFF. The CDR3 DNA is TGCAGCGTTGCCGGGACTCCAGGCAGGGATGAGCAGTTCTTC.